The sequence of this T cell receptor beta chain was determined in a study of regulatory T cells in long-lasting Graves disease. The CDR3 spans 17 residues. Trimming removed 1 base from V and 0 bases from J, with 12 bases in between. The germline CDR1 and CDR2 sequences are MDHEN and SYDVKM. This clonotype was picked up many times. The antigen remains undetermined. This sample's time point: newly diagnosed GD, antithyroid drugs for less than 3 months. There was RNA extracted from PBMCs, and the TCR library was made from it. Findings of the study overall: Between persistent patients, a few thousand public clonotypes were shared, exceeding the approximately 870 shared between new patients.

Both iRepertoire HTBI primers and Arm-PCR of CDR3 regions were used to build the TCR beta libraries. Authors' data handling: Samples revealed approximately 60 TRBV and approximately 15 TRBJ segments. Via MiXCR, TCRdb re-called the multiplex PCR reads, giving one row per CDR3 protein. The V and J calls, along with clone size, are taken from TCRdb and not from the paper's own processing. Of 500,000 or so distinct CDR3 sequences detected, 14% appear once; the ten largest clones hold under 20%. The sample also formed part of further work on T cells in Graves' hyperthyroidism and ophthalmopathy. From that second work: HTBI primers were used for first-round RT-PCR of the TCR CDR3. In validation, the model predicted ophthalmopathy. These predictions came a median roughly seven months before onset.

Source: peripheral blood mononuclear cells (PBMCs), taken at new diagnosis, from a patient treated with antithyroid drugs. The TCR originated in a woman aged 45-59 years with Graves disease. The chain couples TRBV28 to TRBJ2-2, with D perhaps assigned TRBD1 or TRBD2 (7 bases each). Written as DNA, the CDR3 is TGTGCCAGCAGTTTATCTTCAGGGGGGGCGAACACCGGGGAGCTGTTTTTT. Encoded protein: CASSLSSGGANTGELFF.